Presented here are 19 T cell receptor beta chains from one specimen sequenced in a study of naive and memory T cell subsets. TCR cDNA received a 3' ligated oligonucleotide that carried a UMI. The SP2 primer and nested alpha and beta constant region primers amplified ligated cDNA in four rounds. TCRdb reprocessed the 5' RACE reads with MiXCR, giving one entry per CDR3 protein. The data show 30,000 or so distinct CDR3 sequences, 16% seen once. The receptors stem from a female donor in good health.

The chain combines TRBV5-1 with TRBJ2-7; 7 bases map to TRBD1. With V trimmed by 3 bases and J by 6 bases, 6 bases remained unmatched. The CDR3 loop spans 13 amino acids. Germline CDR1 SGHRS, CDR2 YFSETQ. The CDR3 is CASSWDSSVEQYF. The CDR3 DNA is TGCGCCAGCAGCTGGGACAGTTCGGTCGAGCAGTACTTC.

The table lists this clonotype with a few counts. This chain links TRBV7-9 with TRBJ1-2; D remains unclear. The CDR3 is 15 amino acids. Germline V CDR1 and CDR2: SEHNR, FQNEAQ (reference sequence). V lost 1 base, J lost 4 bases, and 13 bases lay in between. The CDR3 sequence is CASSLGTAVGYGYTF. DNA for the CDR3: TGTGCCAGCAGCTTAGGGACGGCGGTGGGCTATGGCTACACCTTC.

The chain links TRBV5-1 to TRBJ2-3, with D hard to call. Trimming took off 1 base at V and 6 bases at J, with 6 bases between the two ends. This CDR3 contains 12 residues. Per germline, CDR1 SGHRS and CDR2 YFSETQ. CDR3: CASSLNGDTQYF. In nucleotides, the CDR3 is TGCGCCAGCAGCTTGAATGGGGATACGCAGTATTTT.

The chain carries TRBV7-9 and TRBJ1-1; D unresolved. The V and J ends lost 0 bases and 5 bases respectively, with 10 bases between them. The germline CDR1 and CDR2 sequences are SEHNR and FQNEAQ (reference sequence). The CDR3 has 14 amino acids. CDR3 coding DNA: TGTGCCAGCAGCTTAGCGTCAGCCGGGACTGAAGCTTTCTTT. This sequence encodes CASSLASAGTEAFF. Filled out from reference TRBV7-9 and TRBJ1-1, the complete variable domain reads DTGVSQNPRHKITKRGQNVTFRCDPISEHNRLYWYRQTLGQGPEFLTYFQNEAQLEKSRLLSDRFSAERPKGSFSTLEIQRTEQGDSAMYLCASSLASAGTEAFFGQGTRLTVV.

With respect to this clonotype: A clone one base away is much larger, so this may be a read error. The chain employs TRBV20-1 and TRBJ2-7; D possibly corresponds to TRBD1 (6 bases). This CDR3 region has 12 residues. Trimming removed 5 bases at V and 3 bases at J, with 11 bases between. Germline V gene lookup returns CDR1 DFQATT and CDR2 SNEGSKA (reference sequence). The DNA for the CDR3 is TGCAGTGCTCAGGGGCGAGGCTACGAGCAGTACTTC. Residues: CSAQGRGYEQYF.

This clonotype was seen a handful of times. This sequence joins TRBV7-2 and TRBJ2-1; 7 nucleotides line up with TRBD1. From germline, CDR1 is SGHTA and CDR2 FQGNSA. V dropped 7 bases and J dropped 4; count of bases not matched to a gene: 16. This CDR3 contains 17 residues. CDR3 DNA: TGTGCCAGCACCCAACGTCTCCGGGACAGTACTTACAATGAGCAGTTCTTC. Amino acid sequence: CASTQRLRDSTYNEQFF.

This clonotype has a handful of counts. The genes are TRBV20-1 and TRBJ2-7, with 11 bases lining up with TRBD2. Germline CDR1 and CDR2: DFQATT and SNEGSKA (reference sequence). The CDR3 spans 15 residues. The junction had 7 bases not matched to a gene; V was cut back by 4 bases and J by 2 bases. CDR3 DNA sequence: TGCAGTGCTATTCGAACTAGCGGGGGTACCTACGAGCAGTACTTC. Translation: CSAIRTSGGTYEQYF.

This clonotype has a count of ten or more. The rearrangement links TRBV25-1 to TRBJ2-1, with D hard to call. Germline CDR1 reads MGHDK; CDR2 reads SYGVNS. The germline V and J ends were trimmed by 4 bases and 8 bases, with 9 bases remaining between them. The CDR3 loop spans 12 amino acids. The CDR3 here is CASSGLVDEQFF. The CDR3 DNA sequence: TGTGCCAGCAGTGGGCTTGTGGATGAGCAGTTCTTC.

The chain employs TRBV5-5 and TRBJ2-5, with 13 bases fitting TRBD2. Germline V gene data show CDR1 as SGHKS and CDR2 as YYEKEE (reference sequence). This CDR3 region has 16 residues. V was clipped by 4 bases and J by 5 bases; unmatched bases: 8. The CDR3 DNA follows: TGTGCCAGCAGCAGGGGACTAGCGGGGATTATGGAGACCCAGTACTTC. Protein: CASSRGLAGIMETQYF.

The gene calls are TRBV15 and TRBJ2-1; D is uncertain. The CDR3 runs 12 residues. The V gene's germline CDR1 is LNHNV and CDR2 YYDKDF (reference sequence). Trimming left V 1 base short and J 4 bases short, with 2 bases between. The CDR3 here is CATSRGYNEQFF. The DNA of the CDR3 is TGTGCCACCAGCAGAGGATACAATGAGCAGTTCTTC.

The rearrangement links TRBV12-3 or TRBV12-4 to TRBJ1-5; D call uncertain. CDR3 length: 14 amino acids. Trimming cost V 7 bases and J 5 bases, with 15 bases left between them. The CDR3: CASTMPGPDQPQHF. The CDR3 bases are TGTGCCAGCACTATGCCCGGTCCGGATCAGCCCCAGCATTTT.

Ten or more counts support this clonotype. V gene TRBV6-5 combines with J gene TRBJ1-1; tentative D call: TRBD1 (5 bases). Germline values: CDR1 MNHEY, CDR2 SVGAGI. V was shortened by 2 bases and J by 6 bases, with 13 bases between the two germline ends. There are 14 residues in the CDR3. CDR3 DNA sequence: TGTGCCAGCAGTTACGGGGGAAAGCGGTCTGAAGCTTTCTTT. This encodes CASSYGGKRSEAFF.

This clonotype was seen repeatedly, ten times or more. The chain employs TRBV7-9 and TRBJ2-3; TRBD1 is a possible D gene (5 bases). Germline lookup yields CDR1 SEHNR and CDR2 FQNEAQ (reference sequence). Deletions cut 1 base from V and 3 bases from J, with 11 bases between. The CDR3 is made up of 15 amino acids. CDR3 residues: CASSLEGKGTDTQYF. The CDR3 DNA reads as TGTGCCAGCAGCTTAGAGGGCAAGGGGACAGATACGCAGTATTTT.

This clonotype was observed at least ten times. The rearrangement uses TRBV29-1 and TRBJ2-4; D uncertain. Trimming removed 6 bases from V and 5 bases from J, with 14 bases in between. Germline V gives CDR1 SQVTM, CDR2 ANQGSEA. The CDR3 covers 13 residues. The CDR3 region is CSVCARTENIQYF. CDR3 DNA sequence: TGCAGCGTGTGCGCCAGGACCGAAAACATTCAGTACTTC. The full variable domain, rest sourced from reference TRBV29-1 and TRBJ2-4, is SAVISQKPSRDICQRGTSLTIQCQVDSQVTMMFWYRQQPGQSLTLIATANQGSEATYESGFVIDKFPISRPNLTFSTLTVSNMSPEDSSIYLCSVCARTENIQYFGAGTRLSVL.

This clonotype was picked up many times. The CDR3 loop is CASSVEPRYGYTF. The CDR3 DNA follows: TGTGCCAGCAGCGTAGAGCCTAGGTATGGCTACACCTTC. The chain combines TRBV9 with TRBJ1-2; D remains ambiguous. Trimming took off 0 bases at V and 5 bases at J, with 8 bases between the two ends. Germline lookup yields CDR1 SGDLS and CDR2 YYNGEE. The CDR3 runs 13 residues.

This clonotype was observed once. An end of the junction does not agree with germline; a read error may underlie this. The V call is TRBV20-1, the J call TRBJ1-2; D not certain. Germline V gene lookup returns CDR1 DFQATT and CDR2 SNEGSKA (reference sequence). The CDR3 loop spans 12 amino acids. The CDR3 loop reads CSASSENYGDTF. CDR3 bases: TGCAGTGCTAGTTCGGAGAACTATGGCGACACCTTC.

The chain employs TRBV20-1 and TRBJ2-4; TRBD1 agrees at 9 bases. Per germline, CDR1 DFQATT and CDR2 SNEGSKA (reference sequence). J was trimmed by 8 bases and V by 2 bases; bases with no gene match: 7. The CDR3 contains 14 residues. The CDR3 sequence is CSARIQGAADIQYF. In DNA form, the CDR3 reads TGCAGTGCTAGAATACAGGGGGCCGCGGACATTCAGTACTTC.

The chain combines TRBV12-3 or TRBV12-4 with TRBJ2-3, with D possibly called TRBD1 or TRBD2 (5 bases each). The CDR3 is 15 amino acids. The V end lost 3 bases, the J end lost 3 bases, and 13 bases lay between the germline ends. The CDR3 spells CASSLKRGRTDTQYF. The CDR3 region has the DNA TGTGCCAGCAGTTTGAAGAGGGGCAGGACAGATACGCAGTATTTT.

This clonotype counts as medium-sized. The chain couples TRBV29-1 to TRBJ2-7; D gene ambiguous. Trimming cost V 4 bases and J 4 bases, with 8 bases left between them. The CDR3 extends over 11 amino acids. Per germline, CDR1 SQVTM and CDR2 ANQGSEA. For the CDR3, the DNA is TGCAGCGTTGTACTTGGGTACGAGCAGTACTTC. This translates into CSVVLGYEQYF.